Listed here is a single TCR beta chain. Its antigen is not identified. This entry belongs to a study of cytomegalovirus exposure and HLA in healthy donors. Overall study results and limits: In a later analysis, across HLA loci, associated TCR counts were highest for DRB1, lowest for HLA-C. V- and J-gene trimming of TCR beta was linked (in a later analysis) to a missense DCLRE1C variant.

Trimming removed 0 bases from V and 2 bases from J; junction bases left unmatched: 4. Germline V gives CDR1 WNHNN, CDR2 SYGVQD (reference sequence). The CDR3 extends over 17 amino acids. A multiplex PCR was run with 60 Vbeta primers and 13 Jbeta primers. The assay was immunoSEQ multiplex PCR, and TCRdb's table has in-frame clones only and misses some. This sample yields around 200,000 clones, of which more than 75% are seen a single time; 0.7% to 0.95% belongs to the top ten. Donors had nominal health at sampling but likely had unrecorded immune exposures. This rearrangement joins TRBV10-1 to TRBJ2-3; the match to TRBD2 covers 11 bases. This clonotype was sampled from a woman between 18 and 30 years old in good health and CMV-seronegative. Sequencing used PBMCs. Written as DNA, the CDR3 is TGCGCCAGCAGTGAGTCGACTAGCGGGGAGGACACAGATACGCAGTATTTT. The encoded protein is CASSESTSGEDTDTQYF.